This TCR beta chain was identified in a study of T cell responses to AZD1222 COVID-19 vaccine. The protocol was immunoSEQ multiplex PCR, while the TCRdb copy is restricted to in-frame clones and leaves out a portion. The sample carries around 110,000 clones, roughly 88% recorded once. General study findings and limits: Vaccine-associated CD4 TCRs ranged over spike, dominating at 160-218 and 743-854. As reported, nearly half of all spike-specific TCRs target variant regions that are unmutated.

Trimming removed 7 bases from V and 0 bases from J, with 12 bases in between. The germline V gene has CDR1 LNHDA and CDR2 SQIVND (reference sequence). This CDR3 has 15 amino acids. To note about this clone: Its antigen remains unidentified.

The V call is TRBV19, the J call TRBJ2-2; perhaps D is TRBD1 or TRBD2 (5 bases each). The sample here was peripheral blood, taken on day 0 of AZD1222 vaccination. The source is an adult in good health. The DNA for the CDR3 is TGTGCCAGTATTGGGGGATACGCGAACACCGGGGAGCTGTTTTTT. Translating it yields CASIGGYANTGELFF.